These T cell receptor beta chains were read from a single sample in a study of blood T cell repertoires in COVID-19. Sequencing used immunoSEQ multiplex PCR; TCRdb keeps in-frame clones, though not all of them. The repertoire holds roughly 260,000 clones, approximately 85% seen once, with around 1.8% in the top ten. Input material: PBMCs or T cells enriched from blood (not recorded which). Source of these receptors: a woman in her forties or fifties who had recovered from COVID-19. CDR3s include the opening cysteine and the closing phenylalanine or tryptophan. The D gene is left open where the match is weak. Clone size is given for some rows only: seen once, a few or many times, or a class if the clone is expanded.

d_call: NA; v_call: TRBV19; j_call: TRBJ2-2; clone_size: NA; cdr3_nt: TGTGCCAGCTGCGGCACCGGGGAGCTGTTTTTT; cdr3_aa: CASCGTGELFF
d_call: NA; v_call: TRBV4-1; j_call: TRBJ1-1; clone_size: NA; cdr3_nt: TGCGCCAGCAGCCAAGATTGGGGGGGAGAGGACGCTTTCTTT; cdr3_aa: CASSQDWGGEDAFF
d_call: TRBD2; v_call: TRBV19; j_call: TRBJ2-1; clone_size: NA; cdr3_nt: TGTGCCAGTAGTCTCGAGGGTAGGACTAGCGTCTCCTACAATGAGCAGTTCTTC; cdr3_aa: CASSLEGRTSVSYNEQFF
d_call: TRBD1; v_call: TRBV2; j_call: TRBJ1-5; clone_size: NA; cdr3_nt: TGTGCCAGCAGAAAGGGACAGTCAGCAAGTGGGCCCCAGCATTTT; cdr3_aa: CASRKGQSASGPQHF
d_call: TRBD2; v_call: TRBV5-1; j_call: TRBJ2-3; clone_size: NA; cdr3_nt: TGCGCCAGCAGCTTAAGACTAGCGGAGGTGTCAAATACGCAGTATTTT; cdr3_aa: CASSLRLAEVSNTQYF
d_call: TRBD1; v_call: TRBV5-1; j_call: TRBJ2-7; clone_size: NA; cdr3_nt: TGCGCCAGCAGCTTGGGGCAGGGGGCGCTTGAGCAGTACTTC; cdr3_aa: CASSLGQGALEQYF
d_call: TRBD1; v_call: TRBV19; j_call: TRBJ1-2; clone_size: NA; cdr3_nt: TGTGCCAGTAGACGCCGGGACAGGGGGGCCAACTATGGCTACACCTTC; cdr3_aa: CASRRRDRGANYGYTF
d_call: NA; v_call: TRBV4-1; j_call: TRBJ2-5; clone_size: NA; cdr3_nt: TGCGCCAGCAGCCAAGAAACTTACAGGGCGAGGCAAGAGACCCAGTACTTC; cdr3_aa: CASSQETYRARQETQYF
d_call: TRBD2; v_call: TRBV7-8; j_call: TRBJ2-7; clone_size: once; cdr3_nt: TGTGCCAGCAGCGTGACTAGCGGGGGGTTCGAGCAGTACTTC; cdr3_aa: CASSVTSGGFEQYF
d_call: NA; v_call: TRBV7-5; j_call: TRBJ1-6; clone_size: NA; cdr3_nt: TGTGCCAGAAGCCTGAGCGGGGGACATCTTAATTCACCCCTCCACTTT; cdr3_aa: CARSLSGGHLNSPLHF